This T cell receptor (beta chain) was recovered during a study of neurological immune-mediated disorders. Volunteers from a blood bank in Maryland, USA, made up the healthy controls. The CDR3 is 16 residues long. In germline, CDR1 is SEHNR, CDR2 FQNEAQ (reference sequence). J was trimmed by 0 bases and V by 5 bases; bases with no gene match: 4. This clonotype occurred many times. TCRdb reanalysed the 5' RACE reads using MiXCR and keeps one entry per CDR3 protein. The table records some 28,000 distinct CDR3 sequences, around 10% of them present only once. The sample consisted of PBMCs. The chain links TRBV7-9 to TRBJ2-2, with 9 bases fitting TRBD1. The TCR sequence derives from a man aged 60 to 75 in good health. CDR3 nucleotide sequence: TGTGCCAGCAGCCACGGGGACAGGGCGAACACCGGGGAGCTGTTTTTT. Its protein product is CASSHGDRANTGELFF. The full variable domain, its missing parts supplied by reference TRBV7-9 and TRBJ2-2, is DTGVSQNPRHKITKRGQNVTFRCDPISEHNRLYWYRQTLGQGPEFLTYFQNEAQLEKSRLLSDRFSAERPKGSFSTLEIQRTEQGDSAMYLCASSHGDRANTGELFFGEGSRLTVL.